Shown below are 2 T cell receptor beta chains from a single sample sequenced in a study of OX40 agonist ivuxolimab in advanced cancers. The protocol was immunoSEQ multiplex PCR, while the TCRdb copy is restricted to in-frame clones and leaves out a portion. The repertoire holds more than 80,000 clones, with roughly 90% as singletons. The sample here was CD4+ or CD8+ T cells sorted from blood, taken in a trial of the OX40 agonist ivuxolimab. The receptor source for this set is an adult with an advanced solid tumor such as melanoma, head and neck, liver or kidney cancer.

J is TRBJ2-7 and V is TRBV5-1; 7 bases align to TRBD2. The trim removed 1 base at V and 3 bases at J, leaving 4 bases unmatched. The CDR3 contains 14 residues. In germline, CDR1 is SGHRS, CDR2 YFSETQ. CDR3 sequence (DNA): TGCGCCAGCAGCTTGACCCAGCGGGGCTACGAGCAGTACTTC. This encodes CASSLTQRGYEQYF.

The rearrangement uses TRBV2 and TRBJ2-1; D remains ambiguous. Germline CDR1 and CDR2: SNHLY and FYNNEI. Trimming removed 7 bases at V and 4 bases at J, with 8 bases between. This CDR3 spans 12 amino acids. Here the CDR3 DNA reads TGTGCCAGCACATATGGATACAATGAGCAGTTCTTC. It encodes CASTYGYNEQFF.